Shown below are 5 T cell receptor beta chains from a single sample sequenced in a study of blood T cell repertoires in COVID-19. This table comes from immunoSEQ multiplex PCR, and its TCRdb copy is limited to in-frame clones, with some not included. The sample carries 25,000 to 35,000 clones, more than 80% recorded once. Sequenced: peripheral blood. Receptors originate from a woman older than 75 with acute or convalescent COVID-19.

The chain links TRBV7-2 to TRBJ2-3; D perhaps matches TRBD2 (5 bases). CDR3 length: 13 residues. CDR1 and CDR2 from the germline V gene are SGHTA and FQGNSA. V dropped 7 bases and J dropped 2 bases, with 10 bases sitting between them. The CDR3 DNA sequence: TGTGCCAGCACGCGGGCCGACACAGATACGCAGTATTTT. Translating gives CASTRADTDTQYF.

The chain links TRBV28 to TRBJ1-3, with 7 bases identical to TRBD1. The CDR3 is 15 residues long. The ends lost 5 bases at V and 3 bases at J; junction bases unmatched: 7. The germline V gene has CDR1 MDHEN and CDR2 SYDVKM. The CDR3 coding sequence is TGTGCCAGCAGTCCGACGGGGACAGTTGGAAACACCATATATTTT. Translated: CASSPTGTVGNTIYF.

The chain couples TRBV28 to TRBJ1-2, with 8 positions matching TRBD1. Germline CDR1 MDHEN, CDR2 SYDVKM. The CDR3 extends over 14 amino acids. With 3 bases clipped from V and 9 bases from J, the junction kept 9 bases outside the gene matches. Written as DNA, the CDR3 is TGTGCCAGCAGTTTGTTCGGGCAGGGGGCTAGCTACACCTTC. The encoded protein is CASSLFGQGASYTF.

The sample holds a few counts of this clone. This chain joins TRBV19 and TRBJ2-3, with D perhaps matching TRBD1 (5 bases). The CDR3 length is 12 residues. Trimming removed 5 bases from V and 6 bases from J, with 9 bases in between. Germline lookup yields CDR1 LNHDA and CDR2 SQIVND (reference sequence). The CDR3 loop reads CASSPSGDTQYF. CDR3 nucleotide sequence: TGTGCCAGTAGTCCTTCAGGGGATACGCAGTATTTT.

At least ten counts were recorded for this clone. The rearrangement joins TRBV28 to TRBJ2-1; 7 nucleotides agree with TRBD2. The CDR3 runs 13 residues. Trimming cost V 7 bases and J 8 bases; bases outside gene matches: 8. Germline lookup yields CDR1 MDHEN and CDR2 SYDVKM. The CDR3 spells CASTLEAGDEQFF. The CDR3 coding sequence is TGTGCCAGCACCTTGGAGGCGGGGGATGAGCAGTTCTTC.